This TCR beta chain was obtained from a study of T cell responses to AZD1222 COVID-19 vaccine. CDR3 length: 15 amino acids. The V end lost 0 bases, the J end lost 3 bases, and 10 bases lay between the germline ends. Germline V gene lookup returns CDR1 SGHRS and CDR2 YFSETQ. Study conclusions and caveats: Donors were largely white British and mainly female; clonal diversity was possibly underestimated.

The protocol was immunoSEQ multiplex PCR, while the TCRdb copy is restricted to in-frame clones and leaves out a portion. Of tens of thousands of clones in the sample, roughly nine tenths were seen once. Comments on this clone: Its antigen is still unknown.

Recipients boosted at about 4 weeks or about 12 weeks are pooled. The sample here was peripheral blood, taken 28 days after the second AZD1222 dose. This clonotype was obtained from an adult who received the AZD1222 COVID-19 vaccine. This rearrangement joins TRBV5-1 to TRBJ1-5; D might be TRBD1 (5 bases). The DNA of the CDR3 is TGCGCCAGCAGCTTGGAATCCGGGGCCAATCAGCCCCAGCATTTT. The encoded protein is CASSLESGANQPQHF. Full variable domain (missing parts from reference TRBV5-1 and TRBJ1-5): KAGVTQTPRYLIKTRGQQVTLSCSPISGHRSVSWYQQTPGQGLQFLFEYFSETQRNKGNFPGRFSGRQFSNSRSEMNVSTLELGDSALYLCASSLESGANQPQHFGDGTRLSIL.